This TCR beta chain derives from a study of cytotoxic CD8 clonotypes in ibrutinib-treated CLL. Study background: Following treatment for a median approximately 12 months, range 6 to 36, response samples were then taken. Study-level findings and limits: Among the clonotypes, public ones were uncommon and contracted or held stable on treatment. Baseline values of clonality outstripped age-matched healthy donors and followed circulating CD8+ T-cell counts.

This clone was observed at least ten times. Its antigen is currently unknown. V was shortened by 4 bases and J by 5 bases, with 15 bases between the two germline ends. The CDR3 totals 15 residues. Germline V CDR1 and CDR2: MNHNS, SASEGT. Repertoires were generated with immunoSEQ multiplex PCR, while TCRdb's copy carries only in-frame clones and drops some. The sample contains 42,000 or so clones, roughly 65% of which appear only once. This sequence originates from a human donor with chronic lymphocytic leukemia. The sequencing here drew on PBMCs, taken at disease progression, from a patient treated with ibrutinib. The rearrangement joins TRBV6-1 to TRBJ2-1; no definite D call. The DNA for the CDR3 is TGTGCCAGCAGTGGACGAGTTGCAGCGAACAATGAGCAGTTCTTC. Its protein product is CASSGRVAANNEQFF.